This entry concerns a single TCR beta chain. This specimen comes from a study of cytomegalovirus exposure and HLA in healthy donors. The CDR3 runs 13 residues. Germline V lookup: CDR1 SGDLS, CDR2 YYNGEE. Trimming removed 0 bases from V and 7 bases from J, with 10 bases in between. A multiplex PCR was run with 60 Vbeta primers and 13 Jbeta primers. Using immunoSEQ multiplex PCR, the repertoire was profiled, and TCRdb retains in-frame clones only, with some absent. The sample yields about 150,000 clones, approximately 84% seen once. This TCR was recovered from a woman aged 18-29 years in good health and CMV-seronegative. The chain couples TRBV9 to TRBJ2-5; D not certain. Source material: PBMCs. The CDR3 region has the DNA TGTGCCAGCAGCGTAGGCCTCCCCGGGACCCAGTACTTC. Residues: CASSVGLPGTQYF.